This passage covers 23 T cell receptor beta chains from one sample sequenced in a study of blood T cell repertoires in COVID-19. Sequencing used immunoSEQ multiplex PCR; TCRdb keeps in-frame clones, though not all of them. Among roughly 210,000 clones, about 85% were seen once, and the ten largest hold more than 1.5%. The sample consisted of peripheral blood. All receptors come from a man between 65 and 85 years old with acute or convalescent COVID-19.

The chain has TRBV7-3 and TRBJ2-3; TRBD2 matches at 8 bases. After removal of 6 bases from V and 6 bases from J, the junction contained 5 bases not matched to a gene. This CDR3 comprises 13 residues. Looked up from germline, CDR1 is SGHTA and CDR2 is FQGTGA. CDR3 DNA: TGTGCCAGCAGTAGTAGCGGGAAGGATACGCAGTATTTT. Amino acids: CASSSSGKDTQYF.

The chain uses TRBV27 and TRBJ2-1; TRBD2 matches at 9 bases. This CDR3 is built from 18 residues. In germline, CDR1 is MNHEY, CDR2 SMNVEV (reference sequence). Germline trimming cut 5 bases from V and 0 bases from J; bases unmatched to any gene: 11. CDR3 amino acids: CASSTSPLSGSSYNEQFF. Here the CDR3 DNA reads TGTGCCAGCAGTACCTCGCCTCTTAGCGGGAGCTCCTACAATGAGCAGTTCTTC.

The V and J genes are TRBV2 and TRBJ1-2; 7 bases align to TRBD1. Germline V gene lookup returns CDR1 SNHLY and CDR2 FYNNEI. The length of the CDR3 is 13 residues. After removal of 6 bases from V and 3 bases from J, the junction contained 4 bases not matched to a gene. The CDR3 region is CASSAGQDYGYTF. DNA of the CDR3: TGTGCCAGCAGCGCAGGACAGGACTATGGCTACACCTTC.

The V gene is TRBV5-1, the J gene TRBJ1-1; possible D gene TRBD1, 5 bases. The germline V and J ends were trimmed by 4 bases and 1 base, with 14 bases remaining between them. The CDR3 covers 15 residues. The germline gives CDR1 SGHRS, CDR2 YFSETQ. CDR3 region: CASSLTGSSNTEAFF. CDR3 DNA: TGCGCCAGCAGCCTCACAGGCTCCTCGAACACTGAAGCTTTCTTT.

In this sample, this clone turned up once. V usage is TRBV18 and J usage is TRBJ2-7, with D perhaps TRBD1 (6 bases). The V and J ends lost 2 bases and 1 base respectively, with 15 bases between them. Germline V gene sequence: CDR1 KGHSH, CDR2 LQKENI. The CDR3 spans 16 residues. In DNA, the CDR3 is TGTGCCAGCTCACCAACCTACGGGACACATTCCTACGAGCAGTACTTC. It yields the protein CASSPTYGTHSYEQYF.

This chain joins TRBV19 and TRBJ1-4; D is unresolved. Trimming shortened V by 7 bases and J by 5 bases, and 11 bases separated the two germline ends. Per the germline V gene, CDR1 is LNHDA and CDR2 is SQIVND (reference sequence). The CDR3 has 13 amino acids. CDR3 protein: CASKTYRNEKLFF. The DNA for the CDR3 is TGTGCCAGTAAGACTTATCGGAATGAAAAACTGTTTTTT.

The V gene is TRBV11-2, the J gene TRBJ2-3; D is perhaps TRBD2 (6 bases). V lost 4 bases and J 4 bases, leaving 15 bases between the germline ends. CDR3 length equals 15 residues. CDR1 is SGHAT, CDR2 FQNNGV, per germline. CDR3 loop: CASSSFVSGADTQYF. As DNA, the CDR3 is TGTGCCAGCAGCTCCTTCGTATCGGGGGCAGATACGCAGTATTTT.

This clone was seen only a few times. The J gene is TRBJ2-1, the V gene TRBV24-1, with TRBD2 as a possible D gene (6 bases). Germline V gene lookup returns CDR1 KGHDR and CDR2 SFDVKD. V lost 4 bases and J lost 9, with 24 bases in between. The CDR3 length is 17 residues. As DNA, the CDR3 is TGTGCCACCAGTGACCACGAGAGGGGACTTGCTCCGGTTGAGCAGTTCTTC. Translation gives CATSDHERGLAPVEQFF.

The gene calls are TRBV5-6 and TRBJ2-1, with TRBD2 as a possible D gene (5 bases). The CDR3 has 16 amino acids. Germline CDR1 and CDR2: SGHDT and YYEEEE. The ends were cut back, 7 bases at V and 0 bases at J, with 17 bases in the middle. The CDR3 reads CASWESGKSSYNEQFF. The DNA for the CDR3 is TGTGCCAGCTGGGAGAGCGGAAAGAGCTCCTACAATGAGCAGTTCTTC.

This chain connects TRBV28 to TRBJ2-7; 8 nucleotides line up with TRBD1. CDR3 size: 14 residues. With V trimmed by 6 bases and J by 5 bases, 9 bases remained unmatched. CDR1 is MDHEN, CDR2 SYDVKM, per germline. DNA for the CDR3: TGTGCCAGCAGAGGACAGGGTCGATGGAACGAGCAGTACTTC. Its translation is CASRGQGRWNEQYF.

This clone was seen a single time. The V call is TRBV9, the J call TRBJ1-1, with 9 bases identical to TRBD1. The CDR3 sequence is 16 residues long. Germline V gene data show CDR1 as SGDLS and CDR2 as YYNGEE. With 0 bases clipped from V and 1 base from J, the junction kept 4 bases outside the gene matches. The CDR3 bases are TGTGCCAGCAGCGTAGCTCCGGGACAGGGGAACACTGAAGCTTTCTTT. Protein: CASSVAPGQGNTEAFF.

The chain has TRBV6-5 and TRBJ1-5; 8 bases are shared with TRBD1. In germline, CDR1 is MNHEY, CDR2 SVGAGI. V was pared by 4 bases and J by 7 bases, with 3 bases of the junction left unmatched. This CDR3 has 13 amino acids. The CDR3 loop is CASSLTGGQPQHF. CDR3 DNA: TGTGCCAGCAGTTTAACAGGGGGACAGCCCCAGCATTTT.

The V gene is TRBV7-6, the J gene TRBJ2-5, with a tentative D call TRBD1 (6 bases). V was clipped by 4 bases and J by 1 base, with 13 bases between them. The germline gives CDR1 SGHVS, CDR2 FNYEAQ. The CDR3 is made up of 15 amino acids. CDR3 nucleotides: TGTGCCAGCAGCTCAAACGGACAGTTCCAAGAGACCCAGTACTTC. It yields the protein CASSSNGQFQETQYF. Variable domain in full (rest from reference TRBV7-6 and TRBJ2-5): GAGVSQSPRYKVTKRGQDVALRCDPISGHVSLYWYRQALGQGPEFLTYFNYEAQQDKSGLPNDRFSAERPEGSISTLTIQRTEQRDSAMYRCASSSNGQFQETQYFGPGTRLLVL.

V gene TRBV19 combines with J gene TRBJ2-1, with 8 bases matching TRBD2. The CDR3 loop spans 15 amino acids. The V and J ends lost 3 bases and 5 bases, in that order; junction bases with no gene match: 6. In germline, CDR1 is LNHDA, CDR2 SQIVND (reference sequence). DNA for the CDR3: TGTGCCAGTAGTATGTACCCGGGACTAGACAATGAGCAGTTCTTC. Residues: CASSMYPGLDNEQFF.

The rearrangement uses TRBV4-3 and TRBJ2-5, with 7 nucleotides matching TRBD2. The junction had 23 bases not matched to a gene; V was cut back by 8 bases and J by 2 bases. The CDR3 totals 19 residues. Germline V lookup: CDR1 LGHNA, CDR2 YSLEER. The DNA for the CDR3 is TGCGCCAGCGAAATCGAGTGGGGCGTGGGAGGGCCTGGGCAAGAGACCCAGTACTTC. Protein product: CASEIEWGVGGPGQETQYF.

The chain uses TRBV2 and TRBJ1-1; possibly TRBD1 for D (5 bases). The CDR3 is 15 residues long. Looked up from germline, CDR1 is SNHLY and CDR2 is FYNNEI. Trimming removed 6 bases at V and 1 base at J, with 15 bases between. The DNA for the CDR3 is TGTGCCAGCAGACAGGAACAGGCCACGAACACTGAAGCTTTCTTT. Its translation is CASRQEQATNTEAFF.

This clone has more than one count but fewer than ten. V gene TRBV27 combines with J gene TRBJ2-3; possible D gene TRBD1, 8 bases. The V end lost 5 bases, the J end lost 2 bases, and 14 bases lay between the germline ends. The germline V gene has CDR1 MNHEY and CDR2 SMNVEV (reference sequence). The CDR3 loop spans 15 amino acids. The CDR3 spells CASSRTGGDTDTQYF. The CDR3 region has the DNA TGTGCCAGCAGTAGAACAGGGGGGGACACAGATACGCAGTATTTT.

The CDR3 protein is CASSKSGGQGNADTQYF. The DNA for the CDR3 is TGTGCCAGCAGCAAATCCGGCGGACAGGGTAACGCAGATACGCAGTATTTT. V gene TRBV21-1 combines with J gene TRBJ2-3; the table's D call TRBD1 went unverified against the DNA. TRBV21-1 represents a pseudogene. The CDR3 spans 17 residues.

The chain links TRBV6-2 or TRBV6-3 to TRBJ2-3; the D gene is possibly TRBD2 (6 bases). Germline lookup yields CDR1 MNHEY and CDR2 SVGEGT. V dropped 6 bases and J dropped 3 bases, with 19 bases sitting between them. The CDR3 runs to 16 residues. The CDR3 protein is CASSPTLALLTDTQYF. The CDR3 DNA sequence: TGTGCCAGCAGCCCCACGCTAGCGCTTTTAACAGATACGCAGTATTTT.

This chain links TRBV7-2 with TRBJ2-1, with TRBD2 matching over 11 bases. CDR1 is SGHTA, CDR2 FQGNSA, per germline. V trimming: 1 base; J trimming: 4 bases; junction bases outside the gene matches: 9. The CDR3 totals 18 residues. CDR3 DNA: TGTGCCAGCAGCTTAGTAGAACTAGCGGGAGCGGGGTACAATGAGCAGTTCTTC. Translating gives CASSLVELAGAGYNEQFF. The full variable domain, rest sourced from reference TRBV7-2 and TRBJ2-1, is GAGVSQSPSNKVTEKGKDVELRCDPISGHTALYWYRQSLGQGLEFLIYFQGNSAPDKSGLPSDRFSAERTGGSVSTLTIQRTQQEDSAVYLCASSLVELAGAGYNEQFFGPGTRLTVL.

The chain joins TRBV10-3 to TRBJ2-1; no clear D. Germline loops: CDR1 ENHRY, CDR2 SYGVKD. The germline V and J ends were trimmed by 2 bases and 6 bases, with 8 bases remaining between them. This CDR3 region has 13 residues. The CDR3 loop reads CAISEPTSNEQFF. In DNA, the CDR3 is TGTGCCATCAGTGAGCCAACAAGCAATGAGCAGTTCTTC.

This clone has only a few counts. The V gene is TRBV18, the J gene TRBJ1-1; D is unresolved. V gave up 2 bases and J gave up 1 base, with 5 bases separating them. This CDR3 region has 13 residues. From germline, CDR1 is KGHSH and CDR2 LQKENI. This CDR3 is CASSPTTNTEAFF. The DNA for the CDR3 is TGTGCCAGCTCACCAACAACGAACACTGAAGCTTTCTTT.

The V and J genes are TRBV27 and TRBJ2-3, with a tentative D call TRBD1 (5 bases). V dropped 0 bases and J dropped 6 bases, with 13 bases sitting between them. The germline V gene encodes CDR1 MNHEY and CDR2 SMNVEV (reference sequence). The CDR3 spans 15 residues. The CDR3 nucleotides read TGTGCCAGCAGTTTATCCAGGGCCCTAGGTGATACGCAGTATTTT. It encodes CASSLSRALGDTQYF.